This T cell receptor beta chain was sequenced in a study of shared clonotypes between healthy human individuals (dated by TCRdb to between 2020 and 2021). About the investigation overall: The cohort comprised a couple of women and a few men aged 18 to 49 years. Libraries were prepared and TCR repertoires were sequenced by different laboratories using diverse techniques, in order to increase sequencing depth and limit assay-specific biases. Each donor's leukapheresis produced roughly between about 0.9 and 9.5 billion PBMCs. Blood TCR repertoires of five healthy adults were deeply sequenced to estimate repertoire size and the extent of clonotype sharing between individuals. For each donor, three plates each were used for CD4 naive and CD4 memory, two plates were used for CD8 naive, and one plate was used for CD8 memory.

Counted from cysteine to phenylalanine, this CDR3 has 11 amino acids. This entry keeps only the CDR3 DNA: 33 bases, framed from base 1. The germline V gene provides CDR1 MGHDK and CDR2 SYGVNS. The V end loses 5 bases and the J end loses 12 bases, and a stretch of 10 bases separates them. Concerning this clone itself: Its binding antigen is unknown. No qualities accompany the bases; no much larger clone lies one base away.

Using the deep immunoSEQ assay, multiplex PCR amplified TCR CDR3 regions from genomic DNA. Extracted genomic DNA from each cell subset was spread evenly across all wells of several immunoSEQ 96-well plates, with each plate serving as a replicate. For sorted subsets, 200 to 250 ng of genomic DNA, equivalent to 30,000 or so T cell genomes, went into each replicate PCR. Purified libraries were measured with a Qubit 3.0 fluorometer, size-checked on a Bioanalyzer 2100, and measured again with the KAPA Library Quantification kit. Each immunoSEQ 96-well plate was sequenced on its own single-read 150-cycle Illumina NextSeq 550 flow cell. Turning to the authors' computational methods: The immunoSEQ output contained only junctional sequences without quality scores, so filtering could not match that applied to full-length reads. Sequences were annotated with PyIR, a Python wrapper for IgBLAST v1.9, and V/J genes and CDR3 were assigned using IMGT germline references. Any read was removed if the V/J assignment was weak (E-value above 1e-6), the CDR3 was missing, or the read contained stop codons, out-of-frame junctions, or ambiguous translated residues. V3J clonotypes were defined by identical inferred V gene, J gene, and CDR3 amino acid sequence. Percentage overlap between repertoires was computed as shared unique clonotypes divided by the size of the smaller repertoire. RTK rarefaction, the Chao1 estimator, and Recon v2.1 estimates of unobserved clonotypes were used to assess repertoire richness. Generation probabilities for all TCRbeta clonotypes obtained by the gDNA method from a handful of donors were computed using OLGA. The immuneACCESS repertoire file appears here via TCRdb, limited to in-frame rearrangements. These files lack a portion of the clones; in checked studies, under half of the deficit traces to unresolved V genes, and the cause of the others is not known. V, J and clone size are taken as reported in that table, and D and trimming were inferred from the DNA itself. Recorded for this sample are hundreds of thousands of clones; roughly 98% of them occurred a single time. The ten biggest clones cover 0.3% of the sample.

CD8 naive samples consisted of CD45RO-negative cells that were positively selected for CCR7, yielding a CD45RA+CCR7+ population without TemRA cells. The donors were healthy, HIV-negative adults who had no recently reported acute infections or vaccinations. Every donor was a Caucasian adult living in Nashville, Tennessee, USA. After blood collection by leukapheresis, PBMCs were isolated using Ficoll-Histopaque density gradient centrifugation and then cryopreserved in the vapor phase of liquid nitrogen. Analytical flow cytometry was used to check the purity and quantity of each magnetically sorted T cell population. Each sorted fraction had its genomic DNA isolated and then quantified by UV absorbance on a Nanodrop 2000c. Findings and caveats that apply to the study as a whole: Naive subsets generally had larger estimated clonotype richness than memory subsets did. Based on pairwise subsampling, the degree of clonotype sharing among donors was expected to be affected by sequencing depth. Rarefaction of sorted-subset datasets indicated incomplete sequencing despite the large sequencing depth. Higher generation probabilities were observed for clonotypes shared by all four sorted-subset donors than for non-shared clonotypes. The genetic and exposure-history diversity represented was limited by the small number of donors. Only blood was sampled, and tissue TCR repertoires likely differ from those in blood. When a handful of donors were compared, the shared fraction of clonotypes was about 5.2% for naive CD4, roughly 3.3% for naive CD8, more than 2% for memory CD4, and around 0.37% for memory CD8.

The TCR was taken from a young man in good health. Material: naive CD8+ T cells sorted from blood. The cell subset or site label of this sample denotes: CD45RA+CCR7+. Recombination linked TRBV25-1 to TRBJ1-4; the D gene cannot be resolved reliably. The CDR3 region has the sequence CASSPGRELFF. The DNA sequence is TGTGCCAGCAGTCCTGGGAGGGAACTGTTTTTT.